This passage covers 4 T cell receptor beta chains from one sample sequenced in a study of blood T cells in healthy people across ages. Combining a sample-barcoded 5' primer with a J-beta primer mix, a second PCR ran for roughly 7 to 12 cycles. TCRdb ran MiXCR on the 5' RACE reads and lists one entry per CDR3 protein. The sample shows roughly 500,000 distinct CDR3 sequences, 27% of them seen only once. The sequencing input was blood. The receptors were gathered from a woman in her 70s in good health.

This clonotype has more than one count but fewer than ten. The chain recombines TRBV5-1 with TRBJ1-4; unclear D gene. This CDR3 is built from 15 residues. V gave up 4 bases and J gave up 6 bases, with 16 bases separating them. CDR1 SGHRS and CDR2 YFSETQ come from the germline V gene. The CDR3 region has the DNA TGCGCCAGCAGCCCCGGACGGCCAAGCGATGAAAAACTGTTTTTT. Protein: CASSPGRPSDEKLFF. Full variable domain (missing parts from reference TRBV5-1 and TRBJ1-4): KAGVTQTPRYLIKTRGQQVTLSCSPISGHRSVSWYQQTPGQGLQFLFEYFSETQRNKGNFPGRFSGRQFSNSRSEMNVSTLELGDSALYLCASSPGRPSDEKLFFGSGTQLSVL.

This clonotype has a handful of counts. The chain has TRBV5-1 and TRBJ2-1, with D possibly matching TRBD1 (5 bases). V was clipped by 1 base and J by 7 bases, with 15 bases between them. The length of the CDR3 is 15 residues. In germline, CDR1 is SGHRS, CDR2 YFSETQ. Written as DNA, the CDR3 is TGCGCCAGCAGCTTGATCTGGCAGGGCGAGAATGAGCAGTTCTTC. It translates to CASSLIWQGENEQFF. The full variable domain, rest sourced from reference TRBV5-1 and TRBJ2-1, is KAGVTQTPRYLIKTRGQQVTLSCSPISGHRSVSWYQQTPGQGLQFLFEYFSETQRNKGNFPGRFSGRQFSNSRSEMNVSTLELGDSALYLCASSLIWQGENEQFFGPGTRLTVL.

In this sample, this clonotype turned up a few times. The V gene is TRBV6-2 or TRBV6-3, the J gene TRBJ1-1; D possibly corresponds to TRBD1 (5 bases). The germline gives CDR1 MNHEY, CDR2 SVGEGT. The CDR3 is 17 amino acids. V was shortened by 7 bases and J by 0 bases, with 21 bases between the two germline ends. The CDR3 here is CASKRRGPGEVNTEAFF. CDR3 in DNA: TGTGCCAGCAAAAGGAGGGGCCCAGGCGAGGTGAACACTGAAGCTTTCTTT.

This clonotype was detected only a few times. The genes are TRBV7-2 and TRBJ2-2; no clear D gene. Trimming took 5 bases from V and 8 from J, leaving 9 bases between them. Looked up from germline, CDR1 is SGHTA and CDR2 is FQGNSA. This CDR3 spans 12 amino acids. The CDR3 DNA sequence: TGTGCCAGCAGCGCCGACATTGGGGAGCTGTTTTTT. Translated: CASSADIGELFF. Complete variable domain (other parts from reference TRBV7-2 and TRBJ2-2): GAGVSQSPSNKVTEKGKDVELRCDPISGHTALYWYRQSLGQGLEFLIYFQGNSAPDKSGLPSDRFSAERTGGSVSTLTIQRTQQEDSAVYLCASSADIGELFFGEGSRLTVL.